The clone carrying this T cell receptor (beta chain) occurred a few times. The antigen is undetermined. Treatment in this sample: oral pan-JAK inhibitor, 5-10 mg twice daily. This entry is derived from a study of CD8+ T cells in alopecia areata. V lost 4 bases to trimming and J lost 1 base, with 11 bases between them. Germline V gene lookup returns CDR1 SNHLY and CDR2 FYNNEI. The CDR3 runs to 15 residues. Regarding the study as a whole: Administration of tofacitinib significantly diminished scalp clonality and expanded CD8+ clones within the top 100. In patients, TCRs were shared less clearly than in mice, and HLA may possibly be involved.

The sequencing template was cDNA reverse transcribed from extracted RNA. The data were produced by immunoSEQ multiplex PCR, yet TCRdb's version contains in-frame clones alone and is incomplete. In the table there are around 290,000 clones, more than 45% of which are singletons. V and J are TRBV2 and TRBJ2-4, with unresolved D. The sequence came from a human donor with alopecia areata. This material consisted of CD4+ T cells sorted from blood, taken at week 24, from a patient treated with tofacitinib. The CDR3 is CASSGLIAAKNIQYF. Here the CDR3 DNA reads TGTGCCAGCAGTGGTCTGATTGCGGCCAAAAACATTCAGTACTTC.